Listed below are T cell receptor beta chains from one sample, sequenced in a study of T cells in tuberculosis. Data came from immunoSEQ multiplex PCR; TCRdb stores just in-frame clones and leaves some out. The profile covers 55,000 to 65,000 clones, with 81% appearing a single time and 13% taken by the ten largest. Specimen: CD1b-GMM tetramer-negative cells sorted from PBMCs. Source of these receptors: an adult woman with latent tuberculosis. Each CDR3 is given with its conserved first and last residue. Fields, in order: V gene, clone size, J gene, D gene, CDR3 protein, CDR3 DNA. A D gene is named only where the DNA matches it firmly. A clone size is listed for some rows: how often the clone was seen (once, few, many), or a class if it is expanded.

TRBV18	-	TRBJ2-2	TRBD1	CASSRTGARNTGELFF	TGTGCCAGCTCACGAACAGGGGCCCGGAACACCGGGGAGCTGTTTTTT
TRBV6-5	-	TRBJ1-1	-	CASSYPSGEAFF	TGTGCCAGCAGTTACCCCTCGGGGGAAGCTTTCTTT
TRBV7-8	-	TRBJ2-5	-	CASSPRGAAGDYQETQYF	TGTGCCAGCAGCCCCCGGGGGGCGGCGGGGGATTACCAAGAGACCCAGTACTTC
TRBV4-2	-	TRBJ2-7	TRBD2	CASSQEAGVYEQYF	TGTGCCAGCAGCCAAGAGGCGGGAGTCTACGAGCAGTACTTC
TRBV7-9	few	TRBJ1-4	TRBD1	CASRSTEGAEKLFF	TGTGCCAGCAGGTCGACGGAGGGGGCGGAAAAACTGTTTTTT
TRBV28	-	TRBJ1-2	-	CASRSTGQYYGYTF	TGTGCCAGCAGGTCGACAGGACAGTACTATGGCTACACCTTC
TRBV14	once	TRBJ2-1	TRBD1	CASSYRQGYNEQFF	TGTGCCAGCAGTTACCGACAGGGGTACAATGAGCAGTTCTTC
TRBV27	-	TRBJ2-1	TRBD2	CASRRLAGINEQFF	TGTGCCAGCAGACGACTAGCGGGGATTAATGAGCAGTTCTTC
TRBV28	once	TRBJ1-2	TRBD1	CASATGGLGYTF	TGTGCCAGCGCGACAGGGGGGCTTGGCTACACCTTC
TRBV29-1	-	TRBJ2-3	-	CSHAGSTDTQYF	TGCAGCCACGCGGGAAGCACAGATACGCAGTATTTT
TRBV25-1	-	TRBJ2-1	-	CASSDTGPSYNEQFF	TGTGCCAGCAGTGATACCGGTCCAAGCTACAATGAGCAGTTCTTC
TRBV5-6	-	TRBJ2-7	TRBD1	CASSSTGTGYAYEQYF	TGTGCCAGCAGCTCGACCGGGACAGGGTACGCCTACGAGCAGTACTTC
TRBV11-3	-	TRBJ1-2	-	CASSSTEYGYTF	TGTGCCAGCAGCTCGACAGAGTATGGCTACACCTTC
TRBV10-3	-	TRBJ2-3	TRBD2	CAITLAGGVDTQYF	TGTGCCATCACTTTAGCGGGAGGAGTCGATACGCAGTATTTT
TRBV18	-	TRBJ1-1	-	CASSQDRGFTEAFF	TGTGCCAGCTCACAAGACCGGGGATTCACTGAAGCTTTCTTT
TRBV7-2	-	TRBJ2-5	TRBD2	CASSSTPRTSGGGETQYF	TGTGCCAGCAGCTCGACCCCGAGGACTAGCGGGGGCGGTGAGACCCAGTACTTC
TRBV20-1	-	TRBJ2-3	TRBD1	CSARVGQGEYF	TGCAGTGCTAGAGTTGGACAGGGGGAATATTTT
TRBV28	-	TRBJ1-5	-	CASSIGEGVNQPQHF	TGTGCCAGCAGTATCGGTGAGGGGGTCAATCAGCCCCAGCATTTT
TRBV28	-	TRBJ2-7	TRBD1	CASSFHLQGLTYEQYF	TGTGCCAGCAGTTTCCACTTACAGGGGCTCACCTACGAGCAGTACTTC
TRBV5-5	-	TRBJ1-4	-	CASSGGGGEKLFF	TGTGCCAGCTCCGGGGGGGGAGGAGAAAAACTGTTTTTT
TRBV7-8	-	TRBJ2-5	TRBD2	CASTPDLAGTETQYF	TGTGCCAGCACCCCGGATCTAGCGGGGACGGAGACCCAGTACTTC
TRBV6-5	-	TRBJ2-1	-	CASSYQAGSSYNEQFF	TGTGCCAGCAGTTATCAAGCGGGCAGCTCCTACAATGAGCAGTTCTTC
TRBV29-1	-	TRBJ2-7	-	CSVEPGNRDEQYF	TGCAGCGTTGAACCAGGGAATCGCGACGAGCAGTACTTC
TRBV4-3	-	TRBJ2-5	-	CASSQGHGKETQYF	TGCGCCAGCAGCCAAGGACACGGAAAAGAGACCCAGTACTTC
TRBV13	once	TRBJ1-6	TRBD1	CASSSTGRTSPLHF	TGTGCCAGCAGCTCGACAGGGAGGACTTCACCCCTCCACTTT
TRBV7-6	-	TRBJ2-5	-	CASSARARETQYF	TGTGCCAGCAGCGCCAGGGCCCGAGAGACCCAGTACTTC
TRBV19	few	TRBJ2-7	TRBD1	CASSLDSGTGGYEQYF	TGTGCCAGTAGTTTAGATTCCGGGACAGGGGGCTACGAGCAGTACTTC
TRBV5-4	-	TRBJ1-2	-	CASSLLGVDYGYTF	TGTGCCAGCAGCTTGTTAGGGGTCGACTATGGCTACACCTTC
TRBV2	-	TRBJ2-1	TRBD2	CASTIGLVGNEQFF	TGTGCCAGCACAATAGGACTAGTGGGGAATGAGCAGTTCTTC
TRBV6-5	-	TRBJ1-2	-	CASSLQGNGYTF	TGTGCCAGCAGCTTACAGGGTAACGGCTACACCTTC
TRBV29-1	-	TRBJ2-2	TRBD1	CSVSQGRTGTGELFF	TGCAGCGTTTCACAGGGGCGGACCGGAACCGGGGAGCTGTTTTTT
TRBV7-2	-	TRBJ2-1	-	CASSLYGLATNEQFF	TGTGCCAGCAGCCTGTACGGCCTAGCAACCAATGAGCAGTTCTTC
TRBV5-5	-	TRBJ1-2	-	CASSLKGGGPTLSGYTF	TGTGCCAGCAGCTTGAAGGGAGGCGGGCCTACCTTATCTGGCTACACCTTC
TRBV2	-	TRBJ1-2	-	CASSDGRGPNYGYTF	TGTGCCAGCAGTGACGGTAGGGGCCCCAACTATGGCTACACCTTC
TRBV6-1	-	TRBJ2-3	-	CASSETKQGTQYF	TGTGCCAGCAGTGAAACAAAACAGGGCACGCAGTATTTT
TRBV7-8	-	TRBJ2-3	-	CASSLAGGATRGTDTQYF	TGTGCCAGCAGCTTAGCCGGCGGCGCTACCCGAGGCACAGATACGCAGTATTTT
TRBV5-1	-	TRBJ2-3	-	CASRTQGSTDTQYF	TGCGCCAGCAGGACCCAGGGTTCCACAGATACGCAGTATTTT
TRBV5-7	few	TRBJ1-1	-	CASSSRAFF	TGTGCCAGCAGCTCCCGAGCTTTCTTT